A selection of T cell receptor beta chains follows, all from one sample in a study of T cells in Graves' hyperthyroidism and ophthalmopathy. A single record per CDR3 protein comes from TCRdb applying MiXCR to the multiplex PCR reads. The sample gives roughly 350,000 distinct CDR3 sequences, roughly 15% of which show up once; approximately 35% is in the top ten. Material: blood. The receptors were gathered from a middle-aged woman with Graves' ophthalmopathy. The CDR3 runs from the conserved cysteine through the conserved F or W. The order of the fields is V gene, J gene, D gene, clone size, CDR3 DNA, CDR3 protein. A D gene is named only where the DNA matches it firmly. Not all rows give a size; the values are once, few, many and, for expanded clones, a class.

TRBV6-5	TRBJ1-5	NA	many	TGTGCCAGCAACCCGGGGGGGGTTAGCAATCAGCCCCAGCATTTT	CASNPGGVSNQPQHF
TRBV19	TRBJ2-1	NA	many	TGTGCCAGTAGTATAGGCGGGACAGCGGTAGGCGAGCAGTTCTTC	CASSIGGTAVGEQFF
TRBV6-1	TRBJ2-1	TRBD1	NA	TGTGCCAGCAGTTTCGGGACAGCCAATGAGCAGTTCTTC	CASSFGTANEQFF
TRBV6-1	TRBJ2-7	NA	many	TGTGCCAGCAGTCCCCAGAGCTCCTACGAGCAGTACTTC	CASSPQSSYEQYF
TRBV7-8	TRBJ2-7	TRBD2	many	TGTGCCAGCAGCTGGGGACTAGCGGGTCCCTACGAGCAGTACTTC	CASSWGLAGPYEQYF
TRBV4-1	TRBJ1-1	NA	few	TGCGCCAGCAGCCAAAAGACACGGAACACTGAAGCTTTCTTT	CASSQKTRNTEAFF
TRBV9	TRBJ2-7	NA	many	TGTGCCAGCAGCCGGGACTCCGTGGTGCCGGGAGAGCAGTACTTC	CASSRDSVVPGEQYF
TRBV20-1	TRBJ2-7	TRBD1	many	TGCAGTGCCTCACTGGGACAGGGAGAATACGAGCAGTACTTC	CSASLGQGEYEQYF
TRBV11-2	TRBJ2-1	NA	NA	TGTGCCAGCAGCTTAGGGCCGGGACTCCCTCCGAGTGAGCAGTTCTTC	CASSLGPGLPPSEQFF
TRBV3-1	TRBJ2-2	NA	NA	TGTGCCAGCAGCCAAGAGATTGCTAGCTGGAACACCGGGGAGCTGTTTTTT	CASSQEIASWNTGELFF